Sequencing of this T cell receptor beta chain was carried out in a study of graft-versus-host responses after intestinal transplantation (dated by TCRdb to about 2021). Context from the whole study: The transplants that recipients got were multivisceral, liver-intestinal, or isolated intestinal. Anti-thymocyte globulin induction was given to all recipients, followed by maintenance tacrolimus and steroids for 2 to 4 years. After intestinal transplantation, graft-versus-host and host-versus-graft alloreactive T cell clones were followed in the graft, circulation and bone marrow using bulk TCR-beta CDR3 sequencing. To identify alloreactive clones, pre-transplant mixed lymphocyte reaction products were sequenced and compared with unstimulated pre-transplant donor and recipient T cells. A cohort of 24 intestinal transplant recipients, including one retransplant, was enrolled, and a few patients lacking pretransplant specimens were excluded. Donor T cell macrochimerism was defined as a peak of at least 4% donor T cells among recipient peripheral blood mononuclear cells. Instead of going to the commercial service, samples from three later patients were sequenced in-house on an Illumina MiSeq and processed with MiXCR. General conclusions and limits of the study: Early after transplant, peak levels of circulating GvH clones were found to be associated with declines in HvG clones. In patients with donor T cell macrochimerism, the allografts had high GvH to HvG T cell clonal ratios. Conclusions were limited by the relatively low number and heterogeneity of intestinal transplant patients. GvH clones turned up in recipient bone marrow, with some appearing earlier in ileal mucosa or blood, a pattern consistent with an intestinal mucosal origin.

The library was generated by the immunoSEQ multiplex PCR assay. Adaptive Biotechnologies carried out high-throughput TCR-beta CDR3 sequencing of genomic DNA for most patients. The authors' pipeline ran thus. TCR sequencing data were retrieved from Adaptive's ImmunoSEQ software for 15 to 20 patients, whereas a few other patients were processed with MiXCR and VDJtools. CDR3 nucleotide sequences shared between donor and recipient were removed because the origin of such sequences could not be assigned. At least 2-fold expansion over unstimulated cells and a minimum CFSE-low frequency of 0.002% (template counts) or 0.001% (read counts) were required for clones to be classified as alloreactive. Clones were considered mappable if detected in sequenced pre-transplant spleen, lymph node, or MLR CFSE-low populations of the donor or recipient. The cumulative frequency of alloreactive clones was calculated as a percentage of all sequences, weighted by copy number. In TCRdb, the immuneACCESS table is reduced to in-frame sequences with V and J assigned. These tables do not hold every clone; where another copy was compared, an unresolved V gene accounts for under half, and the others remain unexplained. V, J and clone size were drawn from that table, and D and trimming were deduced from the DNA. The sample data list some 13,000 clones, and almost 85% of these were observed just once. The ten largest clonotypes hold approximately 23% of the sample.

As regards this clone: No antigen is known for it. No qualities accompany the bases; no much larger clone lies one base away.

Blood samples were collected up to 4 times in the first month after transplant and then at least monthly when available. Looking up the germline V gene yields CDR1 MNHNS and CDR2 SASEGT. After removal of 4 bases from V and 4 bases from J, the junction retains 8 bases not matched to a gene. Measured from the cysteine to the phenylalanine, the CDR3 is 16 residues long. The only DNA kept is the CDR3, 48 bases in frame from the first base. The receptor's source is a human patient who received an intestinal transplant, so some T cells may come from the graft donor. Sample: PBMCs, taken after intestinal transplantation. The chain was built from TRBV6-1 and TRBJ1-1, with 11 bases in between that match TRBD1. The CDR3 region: CASSAHSGTGGTEAFF. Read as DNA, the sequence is TGTGCCAGCAGTGCCCATAGCGGGACAGGGGGCACTGAAGCTTTCTTT.